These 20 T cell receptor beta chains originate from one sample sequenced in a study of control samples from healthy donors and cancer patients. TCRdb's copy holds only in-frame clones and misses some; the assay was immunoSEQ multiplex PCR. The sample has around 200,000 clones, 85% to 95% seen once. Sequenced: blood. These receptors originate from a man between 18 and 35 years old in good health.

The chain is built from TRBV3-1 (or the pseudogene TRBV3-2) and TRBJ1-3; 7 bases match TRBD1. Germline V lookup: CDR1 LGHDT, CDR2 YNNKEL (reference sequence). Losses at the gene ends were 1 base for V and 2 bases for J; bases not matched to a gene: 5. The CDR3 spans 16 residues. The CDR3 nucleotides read TGTGCCAGCAGCCAAGGGCCTGACAGGGCTGGAAACACCATATATTTT. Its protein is CASSQGPDRAGNTIYF.

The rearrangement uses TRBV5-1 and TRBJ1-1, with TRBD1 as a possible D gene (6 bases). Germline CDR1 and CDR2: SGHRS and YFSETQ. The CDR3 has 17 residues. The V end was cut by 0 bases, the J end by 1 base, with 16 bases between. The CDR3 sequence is CASSLGWQGSGNTEAFF. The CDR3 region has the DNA TGCGCCAGCAGCTTGGGTTGGCAGGGGTCGGGGAACACTGAAGCTTTCTTT.

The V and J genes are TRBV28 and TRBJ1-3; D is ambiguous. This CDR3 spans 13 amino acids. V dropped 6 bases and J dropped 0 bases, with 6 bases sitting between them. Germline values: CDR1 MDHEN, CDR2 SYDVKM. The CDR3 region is CASRLHSGNTIYF. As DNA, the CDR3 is TGTGCCAGCAGATTACACTCTGGAAACACCATATATTTT.

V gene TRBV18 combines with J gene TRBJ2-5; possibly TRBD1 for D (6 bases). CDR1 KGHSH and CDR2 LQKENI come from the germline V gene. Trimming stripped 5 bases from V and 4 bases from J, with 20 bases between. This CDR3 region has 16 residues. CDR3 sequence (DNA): TGTGCCAGCTCAAGACTACAGGGCAAAGGGCGAGAGACCCAGTACTTC. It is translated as CASSRLQGKGRETQYF.

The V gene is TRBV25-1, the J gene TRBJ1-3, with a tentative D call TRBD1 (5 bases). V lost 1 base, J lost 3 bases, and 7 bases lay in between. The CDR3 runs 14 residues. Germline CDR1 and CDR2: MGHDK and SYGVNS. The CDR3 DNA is TGTGCCAGCAGTGAATGGGGGGGTGGAAACACCATATATTTT. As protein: CASSEWGGGNTIYF.

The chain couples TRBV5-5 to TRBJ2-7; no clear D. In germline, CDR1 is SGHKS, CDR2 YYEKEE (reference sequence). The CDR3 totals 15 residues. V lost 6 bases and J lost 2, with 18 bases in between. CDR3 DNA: TGTGCCAGCAATATAGTGCCGGAAAATACCTACGAGCAGTACTTC. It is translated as CASNIVPENTYEQYF.

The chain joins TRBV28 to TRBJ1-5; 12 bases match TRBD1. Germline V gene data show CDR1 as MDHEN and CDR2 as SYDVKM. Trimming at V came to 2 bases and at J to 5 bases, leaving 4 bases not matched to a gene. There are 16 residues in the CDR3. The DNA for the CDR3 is TGTGCCAGCAGTTTAAGGGACAGGGGGCAGGATCAGCCCCAGCATTTT. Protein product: CASSLRDRGQDQPQHF. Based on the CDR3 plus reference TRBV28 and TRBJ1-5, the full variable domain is DVKVTQSSRYLVKRTGEKVFLECVQDMDHENMFWYRQDPGLGLRLIYFSYDVKMKEKGDIPEGYSVSREKKERFSLILESASTNQTSMYLCASSLRDRGQDQPQHFGDGTRLSIL.

The CDR3 sequence: CATRGSGGYEQYF. The CDR3, as DNA: TGTGCCACCCGTGGTAGCGGGGGCTACGAGCAGTACTTC. The genes are TRBV24-1 and TRBJ2-7; 9 positions match TRBD2. The CDR3 is made up of 13 amino acids. The germline CDR1 and CDR2 sequences are KGHDR and SFDVKD. Trimming took 9 bases from V and 3 from J; bases not matched to a gene: 5.

CDR3 in DNA: TGTGCCAGCAGTTACAACGACAGGGAACAGCCCCAGCATTTT. Amino acids: CASSYNDREQPQHF. The gene calls are TRBV6-6 and TRBJ1-5; the match to TRBD1 covers 7 bases. Per germline, CDR1 MNHNY and CDR2 SVGAGI (reference sequence). The CDR3 totals 14 residues. The V and J ends lost 2 bases and 7 bases, in that order; junction bases with no gene match: 5.

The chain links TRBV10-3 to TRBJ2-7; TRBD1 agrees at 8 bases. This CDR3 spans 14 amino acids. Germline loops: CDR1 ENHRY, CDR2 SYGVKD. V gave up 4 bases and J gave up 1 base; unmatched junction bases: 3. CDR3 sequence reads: CAISVGTGSYEQYF. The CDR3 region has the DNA TGTGCCATCAGTGTGGGGACAGGTTCCTACGAGCAGTACTTC.

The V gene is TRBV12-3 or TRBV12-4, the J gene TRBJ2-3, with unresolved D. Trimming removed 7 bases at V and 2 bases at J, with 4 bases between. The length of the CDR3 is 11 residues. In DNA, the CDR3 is TGTGCCAGCACCGACACAGATACGCAGTATTTT. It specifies CASTDTDTQYF.

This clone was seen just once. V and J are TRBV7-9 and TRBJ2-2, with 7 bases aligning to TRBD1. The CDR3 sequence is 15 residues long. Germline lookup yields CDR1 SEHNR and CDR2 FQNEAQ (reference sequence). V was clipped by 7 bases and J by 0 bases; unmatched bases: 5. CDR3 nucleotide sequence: TGTGCCAGCAACCCAGGGACAGCGAACACCGGGGAGCTGTTTTTT. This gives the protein CASNPGTANTGELFF.

The chain's CDR3 is CASSQGRAMTFF. CDR3 bases: TGTGCCAGCAGCCAAGGCAGGGCAATGACTTTCTTT. V and J are TRBV3-1 (or the pseudogene TRBV3-2) and TRBJ1-1, with D perhaps matching TRBD1 (5 bases). The CDR3 spans 12 residues. The V gene's germline CDR1 is LGHDT and CDR2 YNNKEL (reference sequence). Between the trimmed V and J ends, which lost 1 base and 12 bases, there was a span of 12 bases.

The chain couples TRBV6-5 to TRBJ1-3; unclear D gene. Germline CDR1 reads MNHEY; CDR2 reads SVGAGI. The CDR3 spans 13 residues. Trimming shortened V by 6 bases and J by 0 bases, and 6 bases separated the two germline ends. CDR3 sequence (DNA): TGTGCCAGCAGCGAGGTCTCTGGAAACACCATATATTTT. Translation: CASSEVSGNTIYF.

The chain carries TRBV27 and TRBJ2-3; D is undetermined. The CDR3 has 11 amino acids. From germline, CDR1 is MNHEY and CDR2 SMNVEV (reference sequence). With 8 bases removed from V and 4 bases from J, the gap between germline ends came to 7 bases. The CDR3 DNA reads TGTGCCAGCCAAGGAGCAGATACGCAGTATTTT. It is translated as CASQGADTQYF.

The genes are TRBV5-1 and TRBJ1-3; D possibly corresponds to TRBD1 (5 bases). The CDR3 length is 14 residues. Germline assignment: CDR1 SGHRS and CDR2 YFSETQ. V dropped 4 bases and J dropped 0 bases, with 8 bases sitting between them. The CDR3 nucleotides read TGCGCCAGCAGCCCCGGGACCTCTGGAAACACCATATATTTT. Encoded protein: CASSPGTSGNTIYF.

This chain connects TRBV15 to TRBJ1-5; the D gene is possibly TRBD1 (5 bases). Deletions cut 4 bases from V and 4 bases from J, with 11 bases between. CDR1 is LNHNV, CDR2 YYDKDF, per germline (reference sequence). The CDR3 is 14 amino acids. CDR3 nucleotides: TGTGCCACCAGCACCCGGGGGGGTAATCAGCCCCAGCATTTT. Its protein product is CATSTRGGNQPQHF.

CDR3 in amino acids: CASSVEQGRYTEAFF. DNA of the CDR3: TGTGCCAGCAGCGTAGAACAGGGAAGATACACTGAAGCTTTCTTT. The chain combines TRBV9 with TRBJ1-1; D is perhaps TRBD1 (6 bases). From germline, CDR1 is SGDLS and CDR2 YYNGEE. Trimming shortened V by 0 bases and J by 3 bases, and 12 bases separated the two germline ends. CDR3 size: 15 residues.

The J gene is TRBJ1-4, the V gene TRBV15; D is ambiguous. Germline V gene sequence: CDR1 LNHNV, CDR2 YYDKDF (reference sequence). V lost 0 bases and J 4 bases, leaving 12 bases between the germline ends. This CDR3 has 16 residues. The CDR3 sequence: CATSRDLNGINEKLFF. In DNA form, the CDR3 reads TGTGCCACCAGCAGAGACTTGAATGGGATTAATGAAAAACTGTTTTTT.

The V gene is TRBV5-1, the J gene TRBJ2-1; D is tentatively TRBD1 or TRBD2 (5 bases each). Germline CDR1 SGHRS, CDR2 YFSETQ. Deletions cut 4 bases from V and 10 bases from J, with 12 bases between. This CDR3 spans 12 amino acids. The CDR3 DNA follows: TGCGCCAGCAGCCCGGGGACCGGAGAGCAGTTCTTC. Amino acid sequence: CASSPGTGEQFF.